This T cell receptor beta chain was captured by sequencing in a study of T cell repertoires in cytomegalovirus infection. As for the study in general: Indications came from public TCR beta signatures; they pointed to CMV infection and to a matching HLA type. Findings of the study overall: The ex vivo response was dominated by HLA-C-restricted CMV-specific TCR beta clonotypes.

Each CDR3 protein gets one entry after TCRdb re-called the reads with MiXCR. The sample consists of some 900,000 distinct CDR3 sequences, approximately 29% of them appearing once. CDR1 is SGHRS and CDR2 is YFSETQ in the germline V gene. The ends were cut back, 2 bases at V and 6 bases at J, with 26 bases in the middle. The length of the CDR3 is 19 residues. Comment on this clonotype: What it binds is unknown.

The TCR originated in a human donor in good health (CMV status not recorded). Some clones in this sample may be carry-over from other donors' samples. The rearrangement links TRBV5-1 to TRBJ2-2, with D possibly TRBD2 on 6 matching bases. The material was cultured CD8+ T cells from PBMCs, obtained from culture after CMV antigen stimulation. Here the CDR3 DNA reads TGCGCCAGCAGCTTCCGAGCCATGACCGGGACTTTTAATTCCGGGGAGCTGTTTTTT. Residues: CASSFRAMTGTFNSGELFF.